The sequence of this T cell receptor (beta chain) was determined in a study of OX40 agonist ivuxolimab in advanced cancers. Background on the study: Patients received intravenous ivuxolimab every 2 weeks at 0.01 to 10 mg/kg. Hepatocellular carcinoma, melanoma, renal cell or head and neck cancer affected the dose-escalation patients. Antecedent anti-PD-1, anti-PD-L1 or anti-CTLA-4 therapy was permissible, with roughly 36% having received some. Regarding the study as a whole: Clonal expansion by week 6 occurred in CD4+ and CD8+ blood T cells (at 0.1 to 3.0 mg/kg).

Trimming removed 5 bases from V and 4 bases from J; junction bases left unmatched: 15. CDR1 is MDHEN, CDR2 SYDVKM, per germline. There are 17 residues in the CDR3. As to this clone: Antigen: not known.

Clones were sequenced by immunoSEQ multiplex PCR, and TCRdb holds only the in-frame ones, with some missing. The repertoire holds about 26,000 clones, approximately 86% seen once, with about a fifth in the top ten. The material sequenced was CD4+ or CD8+ T cells sorted from blood, taken in a trial of the OX40 agonist ivuxolimab. The chain uses TRBV28 and TRBJ2-5, with 8 bases that match TRBD1. This TCR was sampled from an adult with an advanced solid tumor such as melanoma, head and neck, liver or kidney cancer. CDR3 coding DNA: TGTGCCAGCAGTAAGGGGAGCGGCAGGGGGCTGGGAGAGACCCAGTACTTC. This codes for CASSKGSGRGLGETQYF.